This T cell receptor (beta chain) was sequenced for a study of blood T cell repertoires in COVID-19. The CDR3 length is 13 residues. V lost 5 bases to trimming and J lost 6 bases, with 8 bases between them. The V gene's germline CDR1 is SGHTA and CDR2 FQGNSA. Profiling relied on immunoSEQ multiplex PCR, and the TCRdb table lists in-frame clones only, not all of them. The sample lists over 250,000 clones, approximately 86% occurring once. The sequenced sample consisted of peripheral blood. V gene TRBV7-2 combines with J gene TRBJ1-6, with D unresolved. The sequence was obtained from a woman aged 70-85 years with COVID-19, enrolled during active disease. The CDR3 DNA follows: TGTGCCAGCAGCCTAACGAGTAATTCACCCCTCCACTTT. This sequence encodes CASSLTSNSPLHF.